This is a list of T cell receptor beta chains from one sample in a study of CD8 T cells in Susac syndrome. Each CDR3 protein gets one entry after TCRdb re-called the immunoSEQ multiplex PCR reads with MiXCR. This sample yields 100,000 to 150,000 distinct CDR3 sequences, of which 95% to 96% are seen a single time; less than 0.15% belongs to the top ten. Sequencing used CD4+ T cells from PBMCs. These TCRs come from a human donor with Susac syndrome. The CDR3 runs from the conserved cysteine through the conserved F or W. The D gene is left open where the match is weak.

CDR3,J,D,V
CACRGTSGELFF,TRBJ2-2,NA,TRBV27
CSVQRTADGYTF,TRBJ1-2,NA,TRBV29-1
CASFGQGDYGYTF,TRBJ1-2,NA,TRBV10-3
CASSPLGLRETQYF,TRBJ2-5,NA,TRBV11-2
CASSFGGASVNEQFF,TRBJ2-1,TRBD2,TRBV12-3/TRBV12-4
CASSESMAGGPTDTQYF,TRBJ2-3,TRBD2,TRBV10-2
CSAQRREGRNEQFF,TRBJ2-1,TRBD2,TRBV20-1
CSARTGMPYEQYF,TRBJ2-7,NA,TRBV29-1
CATSPDGYYEQYF,TRBJ2-7,NA,TRBV15
CAWSVLTDEAFF,TRBJ1-1,NA,TRBV30